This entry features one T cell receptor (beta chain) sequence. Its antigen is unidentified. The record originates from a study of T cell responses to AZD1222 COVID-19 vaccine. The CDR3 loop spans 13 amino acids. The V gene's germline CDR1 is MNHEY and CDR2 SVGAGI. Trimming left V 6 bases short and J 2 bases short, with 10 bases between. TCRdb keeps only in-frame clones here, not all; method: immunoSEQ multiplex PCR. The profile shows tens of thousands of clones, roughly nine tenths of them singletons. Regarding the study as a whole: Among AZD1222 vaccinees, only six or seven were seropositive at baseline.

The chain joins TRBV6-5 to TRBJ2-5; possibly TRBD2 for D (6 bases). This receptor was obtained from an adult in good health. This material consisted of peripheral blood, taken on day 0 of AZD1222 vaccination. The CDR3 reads CASRRTIQETQYF. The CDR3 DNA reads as TGTGCCAGCAGGCGGACTATTCAAGAGACCCAGTACTTC.